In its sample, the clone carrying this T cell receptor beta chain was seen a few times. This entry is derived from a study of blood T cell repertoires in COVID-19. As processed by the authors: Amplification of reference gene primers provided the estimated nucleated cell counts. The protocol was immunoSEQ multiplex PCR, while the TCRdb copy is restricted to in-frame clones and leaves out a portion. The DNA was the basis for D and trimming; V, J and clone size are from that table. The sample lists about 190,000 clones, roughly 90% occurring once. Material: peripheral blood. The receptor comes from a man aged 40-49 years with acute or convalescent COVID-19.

CDR3 DNA sequence: TGTGCCAGCAGCCCCGGGGGTTCCTACGAGCAGTACTTC. This sequence encodes CASSPGGSYEQYF. This chain uses TRBV5-4 with TRBJ2-7; tentatively, D is TRBD2 (6 bases). Germline assignment: CDR1 SGHNT and CDR2 YYREEE (reference sequence). V was pared by 4 bases and J by 1 base, with 9 bases between. The CDR3 sequence is 13 residues long.